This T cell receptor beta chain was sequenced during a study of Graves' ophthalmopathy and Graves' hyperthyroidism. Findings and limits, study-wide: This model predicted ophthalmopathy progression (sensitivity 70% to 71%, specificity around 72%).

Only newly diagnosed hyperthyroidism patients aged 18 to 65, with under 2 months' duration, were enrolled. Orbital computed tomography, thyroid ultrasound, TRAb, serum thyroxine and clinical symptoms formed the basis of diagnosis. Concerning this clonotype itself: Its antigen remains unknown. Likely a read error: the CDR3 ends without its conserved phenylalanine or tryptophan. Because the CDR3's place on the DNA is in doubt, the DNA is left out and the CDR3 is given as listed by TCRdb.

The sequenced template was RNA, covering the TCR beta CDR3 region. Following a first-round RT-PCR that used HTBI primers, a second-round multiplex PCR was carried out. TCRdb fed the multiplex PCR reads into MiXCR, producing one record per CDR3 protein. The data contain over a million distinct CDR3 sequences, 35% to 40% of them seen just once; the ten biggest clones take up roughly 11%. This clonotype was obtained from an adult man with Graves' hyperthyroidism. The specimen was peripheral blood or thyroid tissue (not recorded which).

The CDR3 sequence: CASSPTGV. The rearrangement uses TRBV5-1 and TRBJ2-5; the D call TRBD1 from the table was never checked on the DNA. Germline-derived CDR1 and CDR2 are SGHRS and YFSETQ. With termini counted, the CDR3 has 8 amino acids.